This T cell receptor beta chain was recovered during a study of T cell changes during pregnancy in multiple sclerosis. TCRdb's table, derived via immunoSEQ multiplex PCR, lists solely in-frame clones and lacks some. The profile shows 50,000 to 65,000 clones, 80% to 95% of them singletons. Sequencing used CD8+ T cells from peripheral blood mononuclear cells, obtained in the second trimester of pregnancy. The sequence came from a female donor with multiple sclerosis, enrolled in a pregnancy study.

The CDR3 nucleotides are TGTGCCAGCAGCTCATCCTACGAGCAGTACTTC. As protein: CASSSSYEQYF. This chain uses TRBV11-2 with TRBJ2-7; D gene ambiguous. The V end lost 4 bases, the J end lost 1 base, and 2 bases lay between the germline ends. This CDR3 comprises 11 residues. CDR1 SGHAT and CDR2 FQNNGV come from the germline V gene.